This is a list of T cell receptor beta chains from one sample in a study of blood T cell repertoires in COVID-19. Generated by immunoSEQ multiplex PCR, the TCRdb table keeps only in-frame clones and is missing some. The table lists 200,000 to 250,000 clones, about 90% of them singletons. Sequences were obtained from peripheral blood. These receptors all come from a man aged 40-55 years with active or convalescent COVID-19. The CDR3 runs from the conserved cysteine through the conserved F or W. A D gene is named only where the DNA matches it firmly. Size is omitted from some rows. Given values are once, few, many or a class for expanded clones.

abundance: once; d_gene: .; j_gene: TRBJ1-2; v_gene: TRBV29-1; CDR3nt: TGCAGCGTCAACAGGAACTATGGCTACACCTTC; CDR3aa: CSVNRNYGYTF
abundance: few; d_gene: .; j_gene: TRBJ2-5; v_gene: TRBV11-2; CDR3nt: TGTGCCAGCAGCAAAGCAGCCAGGGGCATGGGTGAGACCCAGTACTTC; CDR3aa: CASSKAARGMGETQYF
abundance: .; d_gene: TRBD1; j_gene: TRBJ1-1; v_gene: TRBV6-5; CDR3nt: TGTGCCAGCAGTTCCGACAGGGGGAGGAACACTGAAGCTTTCTTT; CDR3aa: CASSSDRGRNTEAFF
abundance: once; d_gene: TRBD1; j_gene: TRBJ1-2; v_gene: TRBV6-5; CDR3nt: TGTGCCAGGGCGGGGGGGGACAGCTACTATGGCTACACCTTC; CDR3aa: CARAGGDSYYGYTF
abundance: .; d_gene: .; j_gene: TRBJ1-2; v_gene: TRBV27; CDR3nt: TGTGCCAGCAGCTTACGGGCAGGGAACTATGGCTACACCTTC; CDR3aa: CASSLRAGNYGYTF
abundance: .; d_gene: TRBD2; j_gene: TRBJ2-2; v_gene: TRBV5-1; CDR3nt: TGCGCCAGCAGACGCGGACTAGCGGGAGGGGGGACCGGGGAGCTGTTTTTT; CDR3aa: CASRRGLAGGGTGELFF
abundance: .; d_gene: TRBD1; j_gene: TRBJ1-1; v_gene: TRBV6-4; CDR3nt: TGTGCCAGCAGTAAAGACGCCGGGACAGGGAACACTGAAGCTTTCTTT; CDR3aa: CASSKDAGTGNTEAFF
abundance: .; d_gene: TRBD2; j_gene: TRBJ2-7; v_gene: TRBV28; CDR3nt: TGTGCCAGCACCCCGGGCGGGGGCGAGCAGTACTTC; CDR3aa: CASTPGGGEQYF
abundance: .; d_gene: .; j_gene: TRBJ2-3; v_gene: TRBV7-6; CDR3nt: TGTGCCAGCAGCGCCCGCTATAGCACAGATACGCAGTATTTT; CDR3aa: CASSARYSTDTQYF
abundance: .; d_gene: .; j_gene: TRBJ1-3; v_gene: TRBV29-1; CDR3nt: TGCAGCGCTAAATCCTCTGGAAACACCATATATTTT; CDR3aa: CSAKSSGNTIYF
abundance: .; d_gene: .; j_gene: TRBJ1-1; v_gene: TRBV3-1/TRBV3-2; CDR3nt: TGTGCCAGCAGCCCCACCGCGGGCACTGAAGCTTTCTTT; CDR3aa: CASSPTAGTEAFF
abundance: .; d_gene: TRBD1; j_gene: TRBJ1-2; v_gene: TRBV28; CDR3nt: TGTGCCAGCAGTTCCTATATCGGACAGGGCAGTGGCTACACCTTC; CDR3aa: CASSSYIGQGSGYTF
abundance: .; d_gene: .; j_gene: TRBJ1-5; v_gene: TRBV6-5; CDR3nt: TGTGCCAGCAGTTACTCGGGGGGGAATCAGCCCCAGCATTTT; CDR3aa: CASSYSGGNQPQHF
abundance: .; d_gene: .; j_gene: TRBJ2-3; v_gene: TRBV14; CDR3nt: TGTGCCAGCCGCTCGGGTAAAGCAGATACGCAGTATTTT; CDR3aa: CASRSGKADTQYF
abundance: .; d_gene: TRBD2; j_gene: TRBJ2-7; v_gene: TRBV18; CDR3nt: TGTGCCAGCTCACGCGGGGTAGCGGGACTCTCCTACGAGCAGTACTTC; CDR3aa: CASSRGVAGLSYEQYF
abundance: once; d_gene: .; j_gene: TRBJ2-7; v_gene: TRBV5-4; CDR3nt: TGTGCCAGCAGCGGAATACAGGGATACGAGCAGTACTTC; CDR3aa: CASSGIQGYEQYF
abundance: .; d_gene: TRBD1; j_gene: TRBJ2-7; v_gene: TRBV10-3; CDR3nt: TGTGCCATCTCGAGGACAGGCCCCGGGCAGTACTTC; CDR3aa: CAISRTGPGQYF